What follows are 11 T cell receptor beta chains derived from one specimen sequenced in a study of blood T cell repertoires in COVID-19. Clones were read by immunoSEQ multiplex PCR, and TCRdb kept only the in-frame ones, dropping some. The repertoire holds about 90,000 clones, with roughly nine tenths as singletons. What was sequenced was peripheral blood. These receptors all stem from a man aged 50 to 60 with COVID-19, enrolled during active disease.

The V and J genes are TRBV9 and TRBJ2-1, with 11 positions matching TRBD2. With V trimmed by 3 bases and J by 7 bases, 6 bases remained unmatched. Germline V gives CDR1 SGDLS, CDR2 YYNGEE. This CDR3 has 15 amino acids. Written as DNA, the CDR3 is TGTGCCAGCAGCGCTTCTAGCGGGGGGACGAATGAGCAGTTCTTC. Amino acids: CASSASSGGTNEQFF. The full variable domain, completed using reference TRBV9 and TRBJ2-1, is DSGVTQTPKHLITATGQRVTLRCSPRSGDLSVYWYQQSLDQGLQFLIQYYNGEERAKGNILERFSAQQFPDLHSELNLSSLELGDSALYFCASSASSGGTNEQFFGPGTRLTVL.

The CDR3 sequence: CASSQATDGANVLTF. The CDR3 nucleotides are TGTGCCAGCAGCCAAGCGACTGATGGGGCCAACGTCCTGACTTTC. The chain combines TRBV4-2 with TRBJ2-6; D is ambiguous. The CDR3 has 15 residues. From germline, CDR1 is LGHNA and CDR2 YNFKEQ. The V gene lost 1 base and the J gene lost 3 bases, with 7 bases spanning the gap.

Written as DNA, the CDR3 is TGTGCCAGCAGCACTCGGGGGGCTGGGGCTGAAGCTTTCTTT. Amino acid sequence: CASSTRGAGAEAFF. V and J are TRBV7-2 and TRBJ1-1, with D perhaps matching TRBD1 (6 bases). V lost 5 bases, J lost 6 bases, and 16 bases lay in between. CDR1 and CDR2 from the germline V gene are SGHTA and FQGNSA. The CDR3 is 14 amino acids. Full variable domain (outside the CDR3, taken from reference TRBV7-2 and TRBJ1-1): GAGVSQSPSNKVTEKGKDVELRCDPISGHTALYWYRQSLGQGLEFLIYFQGNSAPDKSGLPSDRFSAERTGGSVSTLTIQRTQQEDSAVYLCASSTRGAGAEAFFGQGTRLTVV.

Here the CDR3 DNA reads TGTGCCAGCAGCACCACGGGACTAGCGGGGGGCGGGACCGGGGAGCTGTTTTTT. Residues: CASSTTGLAGGGTGELFF. This chain uses TRBV21-1 with TRBJ2-2; TRBD2 is taken as the D call from the table, unchecked against the DNA. TRBV21-1 is designated a pseudogene. The CDR3 spans 18 residues.

The chain uses TRBV11-2 and TRBJ2-5; 7 positions agree with TRBD2. The ends lost 5 bases at V and 1 base at J; junction bases unmatched: 7. Germline CDR1 reads SGHAT; CDR2 reads FQNNGV. CDR3 size: 15 residues. The CDR3 DNA sequence: TGTGCCAGCAGCCCCGAACTAGCGCCCCAAGAGACCCAGTACTTC. Translated, it gives CASSPELAPQETQYF.

This chain connects TRBV5-5 to TRBJ2-3; 7 bases align to TRBD1. The germline V gene encodes CDR1 SGHKS and CDR2 YYEKEE (reference sequence). This CDR3 comprises 16 residues. V trimming: 3 bases; J trimming: 1 base; junction bases outside the gene matches: 8. CDR3 region: CASSSVQGMGTDTQYF. Written as DNA, the CDR3 is TGTGCCAGCAGCTCGGTACAGGGGATGGGCACAGATACGCAGTATTTT.

This sequence joins TRBV11-2 and TRBJ1-6, with D unresolved. The V gene's germline CDR1 is SGHAT and CDR2 FQNNGV. The CDR3 is made up of 14 amino acids. Trimming took 3 bases from V and 5 from J, leaving 8 bases between them. The CDR3 DNA reads as TGTGCCAGCAGCTTTTCCGGGGATAATTCACCCCTCCACTTT. Amino acid sequence: CASSFSGDNSPLHF.

The V and J genes are TRBV6-5 and TRBJ1-1; D gene uncertain. Per the germline V gene, CDR1 is MNHEY and CDR2 is SVGAGI. The CDR3 contains 14 residues. V lost 3 bases, J lost 1 base, and 9 bases lay in between. CDR3 in DNA: TGTGCCAGCAGTTATCTGGCAGAGAACACTGAAGCTTTCTTT. Translation gives CASSYLAENTEAFF.

The chain recombines TRBV3-1 (or the pseudogene TRBV3-2) with TRBJ1-5, with D unresolved. CDR1 and CDR2 (germline): LGHDT, YNNKEL (reference sequence). Trimming stripped 0 bases from V and 5 bases from J, with 11 bases between. This CDR3 has 15 amino acids. CDR3 sequence (DNA): TGTGCCAGCAGCCAAGACGGCGGATCATATCAGCCCCAGCATTTT. It translates to CASSQDGGSYQPQHF.

The genes are TRBV5-4 and TRBJ1-1; 7 bases agree with TRBD1. Germline CDR1 reads SGHNT; CDR2 reads YYREEE (reference sequence). The CDR3 is 13 residues long. Trimming removed 2 bases from V and 6 bases from J; junction bases left unmatched: 4. CDR3 coding DNA: TGTGCCAGCAGCTTCGACAGGGCCGCTGAAGCTTTCTTT. Protein: CASSFDRAAEAFF.

The genes are TRBV4-3 and TRBJ1-2, with a weak D call TRBD1 (6 bases). The V end lost 4 bases, the J end lost 2 bases, and 11 bases lay between the germline ends. Germline CDR1 is LGHNA and CDR2 is YSLEER. The CDR3 spans 14 residues. The CDR3 here is CASSPGQPNYGYTF. The CDR3 DNA follows: TGCGCCAGCAGCCCCGGACAGCCGAACTATGGCTACACCTTC.